Shown below are 25 T cell receptor beta chains from a single sample sequenced in a study of T-cell memory formation after mild COVID-19. TCRdb re-called the 5' RACE reads with MiXCR, one entry per CDR3 protein. This sample yields about 90,000 distinct CDR3 sequences, of which over 13% are seen a single time; 39% belongs to the top ten. Sequenced: PBMCs or a T cell subset sorted from them (not recorded which). These TCRs come from a man aged 18 to 30 who had mild COVID-19 (a few samples of this study predate the infection). Cell type and time point are not known.

This clonotype turned up a few times. The chain recombines TRBV4-1 with TRBJ1-1; TRBD1 might be the D (6 bases). CDR1 and CDR2 (germline): MGHRA, YSYEKL. V lost 2 bases and J lost 8, with 12 bases in between. The length of the CDR3 is 13 residues. The CDR3 loop reads CASSQLGGEEAFF. For the CDR3, the DNA is TGCGCCAGCAGCCAATTGGGGGGCGAGGAAGCTTTCTTT.

The gene calls are TRBV6-5 and TRBJ2-1; 7 nucleotides align to TRBD1. V was clipped by 2 bases and J by 0 bases; unmatched bases: 1. CDR3 length: 15 amino acids. CDR1 MNHEY and CDR2 SVGAGI come from the germline V gene. The CDR3 is CASSYRDSSYNEQFF. CDR3 DNA sequence: TGTGCCAGCAGTTACCGGGACAGCTCCTACAATGAGCAGTTCTTC.

J is TRBJ2-7 and V is TRBV7-2, with D unresolved. CDR1 is SGHTA, CDR2 FQGNSA, per germline. CDR3 length: 12 residues. Trimming took 5 bases from V and 4 from J, leaving 9 bases between them. CDR3 sequence reads: CASSAWGYEQYF. As DNA, the CDR3 is TGTGCCAGCAGCGCGTGGGGTTACGAGCAGTACTTC.

The chain employs TRBV7-9 and TRBJ2-2; D is possibly TRBD2 (6 bases). This CDR3 comprises 15 residues. Between the trimmed V and J ends, which lost 6 bases and 2 bases, there was a span of 13 bases. Germline CDR1 is SEHNR and CDR2 is FQNEAQ (reference sequence). This chain's CDR3 is CASSSGTVNTGELFF. CDR3 bases: TGTGCCAGCAGTTCCGGGACTGTTAACACCGGGGAGCTGTTTTTT.

This clonotype has just a few counts. The chain links TRBV4-1 to TRBJ2-1, with unresolved D. This CDR3 has 13 amino acids. CDR1 is MGHRA, CDR2 YSYEKL, per germline. V was cut by 1 base and J by 5 bases, with 6 bases left in between. CDR3 region: CASSQGEHNEQFF. CDR3 sequence (DNA): TGCGCCAGCAGCCAAGGTGAGCACAATGAGCAGTTCTTC.

V usage is TRBV6-5 and J usage is TRBJ2-5; D is ambiguous. The germline gives CDR1 MNHEY, CDR2 SVGAGI. The CDR3 covers 17 residues. Trimming removed 7 bases at V and 3 bases at J, with 24 bases between. The CDR3 loop is CASNGLGNSPKEETQYF. In DNA form, the CDR3 reads TGTGCCAGCAACGGGTTGGGGAACAGCCCGAAGGAAGAGACCCAGTACTTC.

As to this clonotype: The DNA is left out, because the CDR3 cannot be placed on it with certainty; the CDR3 is given as TCRdb lists it. The rearrangement links TRBV12-2 to TRBJ1-3. TRBV12-2 counts as a pseudogene. The CDR3 spans 23 residues, counting both ends. CDR3: CASRLAHHRKCRSSVASGNTIYF.

This clonotype has a handful of counts. This chain connects TRBV4-3 to TRBJ2-2; 9 nucleotides line up with TRBD1. J was trimmed by 7 bases and V by 4 bases; bases with no gene match: 4. Germline assignment: CDR1 LGHNA and CDR2 YSLEER. The CDR3 is 14 amino acids. CDR3 amino acids: CASSPGTGIGELFF. The CDR3 DNA sequence: TGCGCCAGCAGCCCTGGGACAGGGATCGGGGAGCTGTTTTTT.

This clonotype came up many times. This rearrangement joins TRBV20-1 to TRBJ1-1; D remains unclear. Trimming left V 7 bases short and J 0 bases short, with 15 bases between. Germline-derived CDR1 and CDR2 are DFQATT and SNEGSKA (reference sequence). This CDR3 is built from 14 residues. The CDR3 DNA sequence: TGCAGTGTGAGGGATCTCGGGCTGAACACTGAAGCTTTCTTT. It encodes CSVRDLGLNTEAFF.

The chain couples TRBV25-1 to TRBJ1-2; 8 nucleotides align to TRBD1. The CDR3 sequence is 13 residues long. The germline CDR1 and CDR2 sequences are MGHDK and SYGVNS. J lost 6 bases, V lost 8 bases, and 8 bases had no gene match. In nucleotides, the CDR3 is TGTGCCAGCGGACAGGGCGGATTAGATGGCTACACCTTC. Protein sequence: CASGQGGLDGYTF.

This chain joins TRBV7-9 and TRBJ2-1; no clear D. CDR1 and CDR2 from the germline V gene are SEHNR and FQNEAQ (reference sequence). The CDR3 runs 12 residues. With 8 bases removed from V and 3 bases from J, the gap between germline ends came to 8 bases. The CDR3 sequence is CASGQGYNEQFF. Here the CDR3 DNA reads TGTGCCAGCGGGCAAGGCTACAATGAGCAGTTCTTC.

The chain combines TRBV4-1 with TRBJ2-7; no clear D. CDR1 is MGHRA and CDR2 is YSYEKL in the germline V gene. The CDR3 loop spans 13 amino acids. V was trimmed by 0 bases and J by 2 bases, leaving 5 bases between them. In DNA, the CDR3 is TGCGCCAGCAGCCAAGATGGGACCTACGAGCAGTACGTC. Amino acid sequence: CASSQDGTYEQYV.

This chain connects TRBV5-5 to TRBJ2-1, with 10 bases fitting TRBD2. The J segment lost 6 bases and the V segment lost 4 bases, leaving 10 bases of the junction unmatched. CDR3 length: 16 residues. Germline CDR1 is SGHKS and CDR2 is YYEKEE (reference sequence). CDR3: CASSVILAGPGNEQFF. Here the CDR3 DNA reads TGTGCCAGCAGCGTCATACTAGCGGGGCCTGGCAATGAGCAGTTCTTC.

This clonotype was counted between two and nine times. This chain uses TRBV28 with TRBJ2-7, with D tentatively TRBD1 or TRBD2 (5 bases each). The CDR3 consists of 19 residues. V lost 3 bases to trimming and J lost 7 bases, with 31 bases between them. The V gene's germline CDR1 is MDHEN and CDR2 SYDVKM. CDR3 in amino acids: CASSFEGTSSLWGIREQYV. The DNA of the CDR3 is TGTGCCAGCAGTTTTGAGGGGACGTCTAGTCTTTGGGGGATTCGAGAGCAGTACGTC.

CDR3 sequence: CASSGTGTESSYEQYV. CDR3 DNA: TGTGCCAGCAGCGGAACCGGGACAGAGAGCTCCTACGAGCAGTACGTC. The V call is TRBV5-6, the J call TRBJ2-7; 7 bases map to TRBD1. This CDR3 is 16 amino acids long. After removal of 4 bases from V and 0 bases from J, the junction contained 10 bases not matched to a gene. CDR1 is SGHDT, CDR2 YYEEEE, per germline.

The chain links TRBV7-9 to TRBJ1-4; D is ambiguous. Trimming shortened V by 5 bases and J by 0 bases, and 16 bases separated the two germline ends. The CDR3 contains 17 residues. Germline lookup yields CDR1 SEHNR and CDR2 FQNEAQ (reference sequence). CDR3 DNA sequence: TGTGCCAGCAGCACACCACTTGGATACGCAACTAATGAAAAACTGTTTTTT. Residues: CASSTPLGYATNEKLFF.

This chain joins TRBV4-3 and TRBJ2-2; no firm D call. V dropped 4 bases and J dropped 7 bases, with 16 bases sitting between them. The CDR3 runs 15 residues. Germline V gives CDR1 LGHNA, CDR2 YSLEER. The CDR3 DNA is TGCGCCAGCAGCCCAAGAACCCCCGGCGGCGGGGAGCTGTTTTTT. Translation: CASSPRTPGGGELFF.

J is TRBJ2-7 and V is TRBV5-4, with D uncertain. Trimming took 0 bases from V and 9 from J, leaving 16 bases between them. Germline-derived CDR1 and CDR2 are SGHNT and YYREEE (reference sequence). The CDR3 length is 14 residues. The CDR3 here is CASSLELGVTGQYV. CDR3 sequence (DNA): TGTGCCAGCAGCTTGGAATTGGGCGTAACGGGGCAGTACGTC.

This clonotype was observed a few times. The genes are TRBV7-9 and TRBJ1-5, with no clear D. V was clipped by 4 bases and J by 7 bases, with 11 bases between them. Germline V CDR1 and CDR2: SEHNR, FQNEAQ (reference sequence). The CDR3 length is 13 residues. Here the CDR3 DNA reads TGTGCCAGCAGCTGGAATACAGTGCAGCCCCAGCATTTT. Protein sequence: CASSWNTVQPQHF.

This clonotype was detected only a few times. J is TRBJ1-2 and V is TRBV27; D is unclear. The V gene lost 3 bases and the J gene lost 1 base, with 12 bases spanning the gap. The CDR3 contains 15 residues. Germline CDR1 is MNHEY and CDR2 is SMNVEV (reference sequence). Here the CDR3 DNA reads TGTGCCAGCAGTTTCAGTGCGGACGGTAACTATGGCTACACCTTC. It is translated as CASSFSADGNYGYTF.

The chain couples TRBV4-1 to TRBJ1-2; a weak D match, TRBD1 (5 bases). The CDR3 spans 14 residues. Germline V gene lookup returns CDR1 MGHRA and CDR2 YSYEKL. V was pared by 3 bases and J by 5 bases, with 13 bases between. CDR3 DNA: TGCGCCAGCAGCCAGCTCAGGGAAGGGTATGGCTACACCTTC. This translates into CASSQLREGYGYTF.

The sample holds a few counts of this clonotype. The chain couples TRBV6-6 to TRBJ2-7; the D gene is possibly TRBD2 (5 bases). Trimming pared 0 bases from V and 9 bases from J, leaving 21 bases between. The CDR3 contains 16 residues. CDR1 is MNHNY, CDR2 SVGAGI, per germline (reference sequence). The CDR3 DNA reads as TGTGCCAGCAGTTACTCGATGGAGGCATCTTGGTCCGGGCAGTACTTC. Its protein is CASSYSMEASWSGQYF.

The chain links TRBV5-4 to TRBJ1-3; D is undetermined. Trimming pared 5 bases from V and 3 bases from J, leaving 12 bases between. The CDR3 contains 14 residues. The germline gives CDR1 SGHNT, CDR2 YYREEE (reference sequence). CDR3 in DNA: TGTGCCAGCAGGGAAAGTGGAGGTGGAAACACCATATATTTT. Protein: CASRESGGGNTIYF.

The chain carries TRBV27 and TRBJ1-1; no firm D call. The CDR3 loop spans 12 amino acids. Trimming removed 4 bases from V and 0 bases from J, with 3 bases in between. The V gene's germline CDR1 is MNHEY and CDR2 SMNVEV (reference sequence). CDR3 sequence reads: CASSSVNTEAFF. The CDR3 bases are TGTGCCAGCAGTTCTGTGAACACTGAAGCTTTCTTT.

This clonotype showed up just a few times. The chain couples TRBV6-5 to TRBJ1-1, with TRBD1 as a possible D gene (6 bases). With 4 bases removed from V and 8 bases from J, the gap between germline ends came to 20 bases. This CDR3 comprises 15 residues. Germline CDR1 is MNHEY and CDR2 is SVGAGI. The CDR3 bases are TGTGCCAGCAGTTCCGGGGGGGGCTTGGTCACCGAAGCTTTCTTT. This codes for CASSSGGGLVTEAFF.